The table lists the clone carrying this T cell receptor beta chain with many counts. The data derive from a study of low-dose radiotherapy and immunotherapy resistance in tumors. This sample's time point: after trial treatment. Sample treatment: LDRT plus nivolumab, ipilimumab, low-dose cyclophosphamide and aspirin (RACIN trial). TRAV and TRBV primers primed cDNA for both TCRalpha and TCRbeta. Amplification of TCRs used a constant-region primer and V-primer adapter for roughly 20 PCR cycles. Amplification of the isolated mRNA used in vitro transcription. TCRdb reprocessed the reads via MiXCR and lists one record per CDR3 protein. The data contain under 110,000 distinct CDR3 sequences, around 20% of them singletons. Trimming cost V 3 bases and J 4 bases; bases outside gene matches: 3. The CDR3 has 17 amino acids. Germline CDR1 is SGHVS and CDR2 is FQNEAQ.

The sample here was PBMCs, taken after low-dose radiotherapy plus immunotherapy. The TCR was taken from a male donor with prostate cancer. The chain has TRBV7-8 and TRBJ2-1; the match to TRBD2 covers 16 bases. The CDR3 region is CASSLGLAGGVYNEQFF. CDR3 DNA: TGTGCCAGCAGCTTGGGACTAGCGGGGGGGGTTTACAATGAGCAGTTCTTC.